This T cell receptor (beta chain) appears in the sequencing data of a study of T cells in Graves' hyperthyroidism and ophthalmopathy (dated by TCRdb to the late 2010s). For the study in its entirety: Peripheral blood samples were taken at initial diagnosis, before any treatment was given. To identify TCR V-J signatures that set the groups apart, the researchers used a discovery cohort of 100 or so patients, made up of roughly 40 with Graves' ophthalmopathy and about 60 with stable Graves' hyperthyroidism. Prospective prediction of ophthalmopathy was tested in an independent validation cohort consisting of some 19 hyperthyroidism patients and approximately 16 patients who later progressed to ophthalmopathy. The 100 discovery patients were randomly split 7:3 into training and test sets. In about 6 Graves' hyperthyroidism patients, the study also compared T-cell repertoires from thyroid tissue with T-cell repertoires from blood. Once sampling was done, hyperthyroidism patients were given methimazole at a starting dose of 30 mg daily, whereas ophthalmopathy patients were given high-dose intravenous methylprednisolone. The paper describes TCR Vbeta CDR3 sequencing of 135 peripheral blood samples, made up of roughly 45 ophthalmopathy patients, some 80 hyperthyroidism patients and roughly 17 progressor patients. What the study reported, not specific to this receptor: Most expanded thyroid clonotypes (frequency above 0.001) were also detected in blood, a finding suggesting that blood repertoires may reflect thyroid immune responses. No statistical method was used to set the sample size in advance, and investigators knew the group allocation. A model built on a 13 V-J signature distinguished ophthalmopathy from stable hyperthyroidism, reaching 85% to 90% sensitivity and 81% to 83% specificity in cross-validation and 80%/75% in testing. In validation, the model predicted progression to ophthalmopathy with approximately 69% sensitivity and less than 75% specificity, a median of 6.5 months before onset.

Stable Graves' hyperthyroidism was defined as no progression to ophthalmopathy during 18 months of follow-up. Hyperthyroidism patients were newly diagnosed, with disease duration under 2 months, and aged 18 to 65 years. The study excluded patients with uncontrolled infections, other autoimmune diseases, pregnancy or lactation. Diagnoses were based on clinical symptoms, serum thyroxine and TRAb, thyroid ultrasound and orbital computed tomography. PBMCs were isolated from approximately 10 ml of fresh peripheral blood by Ficoll-Paque density gradient centrifugation. Trizol reagent was used to extract total RNA, and RNA quality was then checked on an Agilent 2100 Bioanalyzer. Per the germline V gene (reference sequence), LNHDA is the CDR1 and SQIVND is the CDR2. Measured from the cysteine to the phenylalanine, the CDR3 is 15 residues long. Only the CDR3 part of the read is kept: 45 bases, read in frame from the first base. V is clipped by 7 bases and J by 0 bases, and the sequence between their germline boundaries is 15 bases long.

Amplification of TCR beta CDR3 regions was carried out from RNA transcripts. The first round of RT-PCR for the TCR CDR3 was performed with the HTBI primer set and the Qiagen OneStep RT-PCR kit. The libraries were constructed in a second round of multiplex PCR and then size-selected and purified. Paired-end sequencing of the libraries was performed with 100 bp reads on an Illumina HiSeq2000. Per the source publication's procedure: SOAPnuke was used to process the raw data, removing reads that contained adapters or uncalled bases, had a mean Phred below 15, or lacked an exact match to the constant primer or identifier. COPE v1.2.5 was used to merge the high-quality paired reads, and each unique nucleotide sequence was defined as a clonotype. Clonotypes were aligned to IMGT TRBV, TRBD and TRBJ reference segments using MiTCR v1.1. The analysis was restricted to V-J combinations with a frequency above 0.0001, which together covered just over 99% of the repertoires. A TCS score was defined as the ratio between F50 (clonal expansion) and ExV (chaos), using BLOSUM62-based TCRdist between CDR3 peptides within each V-J. Welch's t-statistics and random forest reduced 514 V-J features to roughly 13, which were used in a naive Bayes classifier (R e1071). TCRdb trimmed the raw reads at Q25, called clones with MiXCR and kept productive beta chains. Every CDR3 protein is listed once, alongside the most common genes and DNA of its rows. The V and J calls here are based on TCRdb, not the publication. This sample comprises about 360,000 distinct CDR3 sequences, about 20% of them detected only once. Of the sample, 3.7% is held by the ten largest clones.

This clonotype was observed many times. Its binding antigen is unknown. Base qualities were left out, and no much larger clone turns up one base away. The TCR originated in a woman younger than 30 with Graves' hyperthyroidism. The sequenced sample consisted of blood. The chain is encoded by TRBV19 joined to TRBJ1-1, with no confidently assigned D gene. The nucleotides read TGTGCCAGTACCCCGGCGGGCAAGATGAACACTGAAGCTTTCTTT. Translated, it reads CASTPAGKMNTEAFF.